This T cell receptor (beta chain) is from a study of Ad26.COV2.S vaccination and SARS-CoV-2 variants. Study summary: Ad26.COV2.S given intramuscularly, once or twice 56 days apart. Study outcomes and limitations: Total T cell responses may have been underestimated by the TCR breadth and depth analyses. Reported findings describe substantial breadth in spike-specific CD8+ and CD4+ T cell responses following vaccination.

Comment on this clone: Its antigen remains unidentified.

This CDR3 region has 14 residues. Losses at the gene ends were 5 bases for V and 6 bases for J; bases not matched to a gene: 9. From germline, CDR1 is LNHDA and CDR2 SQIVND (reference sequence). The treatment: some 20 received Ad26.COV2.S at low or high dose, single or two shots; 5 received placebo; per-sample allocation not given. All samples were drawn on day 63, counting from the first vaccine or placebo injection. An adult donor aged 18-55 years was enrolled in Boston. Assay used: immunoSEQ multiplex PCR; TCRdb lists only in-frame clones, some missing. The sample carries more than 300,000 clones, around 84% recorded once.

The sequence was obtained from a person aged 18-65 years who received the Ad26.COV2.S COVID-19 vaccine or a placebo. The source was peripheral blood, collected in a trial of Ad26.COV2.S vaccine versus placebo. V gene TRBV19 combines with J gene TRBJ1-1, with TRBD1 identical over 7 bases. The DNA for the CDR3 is TGTGCCAGTAGTCACCGACAGGGAAAGGCTGAAGCTTTCTTT. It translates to CASSHRQGKAEAFF.